Shown below are 15 T cell receptor beta chains from a single sample sequenced in a study of cytomegalovirus exposure and HLA in healthy donors. Primers: 60 Vbeta forward and 13 Jbeta reverse. Clones were sequenced by immunoSEQ multiplex PCR, and TCRdb holds only the in-frame ones, with some missing. Of 100,000 to 150,000 clones in the sample, roughly four fifths were seen once. Material for sequencing was PBMCs. These receptors all come from a man aged 50-60 years in good health and CMV-seronegative.

This sequence joins TRBV4-3 and TRBJ2-3, with D possibly matching TRBD2 (5 bases). Germline lookup yields CDR1 LGHNA and CDR2 YSLEER. This CDR3 has 14 amino acids. V was cut by 2 bases and J by 3 bases, with 9 bases left in between. The CDR3 is CASSQNRGTDTQYF. DNA for the CDR3: TGCGCCAGCAGCCAAAACCGGGGAACAGATACGCAGTATTTT.

This chain uses TRBV5-6 with TRBJ1-6; D not resolved. Germline CDR1 SGHDT, CDR2 YYEEEE. This CDR3 is built from 17 residues. V was clipped by 2 bases and J by 4 bases, with 16 bases between them. The CDR3 loop reads CASSFRGSPTYNSPLHF. The DNA of the CDR3 is TGTGCCAGCAGCTTTAGAGGCAGTCCAACATATAATTCACCCCTCCACTTT.

This clone was seen a few times. The chain couples TRBV5-4 to TRBJ2-5; unclear D gene. The CDR3 has 13 amino acids. Trimming pared 2 bases from V and 1 base from J, leaving 6 bases between. Germline CDR1 reads SGHNT; CDR2 reads YYREEE (reference sequence). The CDR3 spells CASSFYGQETQYF. The CDR3 DNA follows: TGTGCCAGCAGCTTCTACGGCCAAGAGACCCAGTACTTC.

The chain has TRBV9 and TRBJ2-2; tentatively, D is TRBD2 (6 bases). Germline V CDR1 and CDR2: SGDLS, YYNGEE. V shed 6 bases and J shed 0 bases, with 9 bases lying between them. This CDR3 is 14 amino acids long. The CDR3 here is CASTVAANTGELFF. The DNA for the CDR3 is TGTGCCAGCACGGTAGCGGCGAACACCGGGGAGCTGTTTTTT.

The rearrangement links TRBV10-3 to TRBJ2-1; TRBD1 matches at 10 bases. Losses at the gene ends were 6 bases for V and 6 bases for J; bases not matched to a gene: 11. CDR3 length: 16 residues. Germline V gene sequence: CDR1 ENHRY, CDR2 SYGVKD. CDR3: CAISASGTGEGNEQFF. In DNA form, the CDR3 reads TGTGCCATCAGCGCATCCGGGACAGGGGAGGGCAATGAGCAGTTCTTC.

This clone appeared a few times. The chain links TRBV28 to TRBJ1-4; 9 bases agree with TRBD1. The CDR3 extends over 15 amino acids. J lost 5 bases, V lost 4 bases, and 5 bases had no gene match. Germline loops: CDR1 MDHEN, CDR2 SYDVKM. As DNA, the CDR3 is TGTGCCAGCAGTTCCCTGACAGGGGGAAATGAAAAACTGTTTTTT. Its translation is CASSSLTGGNEKLFF.

This clone was counted between two and nine times. This sequence joins TRBV15 and TRBJ1-2; D call uncertain. Germline V gives CDR1 LNHNV, CDR2 YYDKDF (reference sequence). The CDR3 has 12 amino acids. Trimming left V 0 bases short and J 8 bases short, with 7 bases between. The CDR3 loop is CATSRDRGGYTF. The CDR3 DNA sequence: TGTGCCACCAGCAGAGATCGGGGAGGCTACACCTTC.

The CDR3 DNA sequence: TGTGCCAGCAGCGCCTCGGGGGAGGGAAACATTCAGTACTTC. Its protein product is CASSASGEGNIQYF. This chain connects TRBV9 to TRBJ2-4, with 7 bases matching TRBD2. Per germline, CDR1 SGDLS and CDR2 YYNGEE. J lost 6 bases, V lost 3 bases, and 6 bases had no gene match. The CDR3 loop spans 14 amino acids. Using reference TRBV9 and TRBJ2-4 for the parts outside the CDR3, the full variable domain is DSGVTQTPKHLITATGQRVTLRCSPRSGDLSVYWYQQSLDQGLQFLIQYYNGEERAKGNILERFSAQQFPDLHSELNLSSLELGDSALYFCASSASGEGNIQYFGAGTRLSVL.

The rearrangement uses TRBV6-1 and TRBJ2-2; 9 nucleotides line up with TRBD1. The CDR3 covers 16 residues. Germline CDR1 MNHNS, CDR2 SASEGT. J lost 7 bases, V lost 1 base, and 7 bases had no gene match. CDR3: CASSEETGGGFGELFF. The CDR3 nucleotides read TGTGCCAGCAGTGAAGAAACAGGGGGCGGTTTCGGGGAGCTGTTTTTT.

The rearrangement joins TRBV6-7 to TRBJ2-2; TRBD1 might be the D (6 bases). TRBV6-7 is an open reading frame, and its role is uncertain. The V gene lost 0 bases and the J gene lost 5 bases, with 19 bases spanning the gap. The length of the CDR3 is 18 residues. CDR3 in DNA: TGTGCCAGCAGTTACTCGAAGGTACAGGGTTCTGGAACCGGGGAGCTGTTTTTT. It encodes CASSYSKVQGSGTGELFF.

V and J are TRBV4-3 and TRBJ2-7, with D perhaps TRBD1 (5 bases). The germline V and J ends were trimmed by 1 base and 1 base, with 11 bases remaining between them. Germline V gene data show CDR1 as LGHNA and CDR2 as YSLEER. The CDR3 runs to 15 residues. The CDR3 region is CASSQGSQGSYEQYF. CDR3 in DNA: TGCGCCAGCAGCCAAGGTTCCCAGGGTTCCTACGAGCAGTACTTC.

The rearrangement joins TRBV5-6 to TRBJ2-3; the match to TRBD2 covers 7 bases. CDR3 length: 14 residues. Germline V gives CDR1 SGHDT, CDR2 YYEEEE. J gave up 2 bases and V 0 bases, and 0 bases lay outside the gene matches. CDR3 sequence (DNA): TGTGCCAGCAGCTTGGGACTAGCCACAGATACGCAGTATTTT. Protein sequence: CASSLGLATDTQYF.

The CDR3 nucleotides read TGTGCCAGCAGTTCCAGTACAGGGGGCGATTCACCCCTCCACTTT. It codes for CASSSSTGGDSPLHF. J is TRBJ1-6 and V is TRBV6-1; 9 nucleotides align to TRBD1. V lost 5 bases and J lost 8; bases outside the gene matches: 7. CDR3 length: 15 amino acids. The germline gives CDR1 MNHNS, CDR2 SASEGT.

The chain recombines TRBV5-6 with TRBJ2-7; TRBD2 aligns across 8 bases. Germline assignment: CDR1 SGHDT and CDR2 YYEEEE. The CDR3 is made up of 13 amino acids. V shed 0 bases and J 7 bases; nucleotides not matched to a gene: 3. CDR3 bases: TGTGCCAGCAGCTTGGGACTAGCGCTTGAGCAGTACGTC. It encodes CASSLGLALEQYV.

This clone was detected a few times. The chain combines TRBV2 with TRBJ2-3; D remains ambiguous. The germline V and J ends were trimmed by 2 bases and 4 bases, with 4 bases remaining between them. Germline V lookup: CDR1 SNHLY, CDR2 FYNNEI. The CDR3 loop spans 12 amino acids. This CDR3 reads CASSEQSDTQYF. CDR3 nucleotides: TGTGCCAGCAGTGAACAGTCAGATACGCAGTATTTT. Using reference TRBV2 and TRBJ2-3 for the parts outside the CDR3, the full variable domain is EPEVTQTPSHQVTQMGQEVILRCVPISNHLYFYWYRQILGQKVEFLVSFYNNEISEKSEIFDDQFSVERPDGSNFTLKIRSTKLEDSAMYFCASSEQSDTQYFGPGTRLTVL.